This TCR beta chain was sequenced during a study of T cell responses to AZD1222 COVID-19 vaccine. Overall study results and limits: CD4 TCRs linked to vaccination spanned spike, dominating at 160-218 and 743-854. Sampled repertoires all dated from after the peak T cell response. The sample set comprised mostly white British donors with more females, and clonal diversity was possibly underestimated.

Clones were read by immunoSEQ multiplex PCR, and TCRdb kept only the in-frame ones, dropping some. The repertoire includes approximately 120,000 clones, 88% of them detected once, and 5% to 6% sits in the top ten. CDR3 size: 14 residues. V lost 5 bases, J lost 11 bases, and 10 bases stayed unmatched. Germline V gives CDR1 MNHEY, CDR2 SVGAGI. Worth noting for this clone: The antigen remains unidentified.

Combined were second doses at about 4 or about 12 weeks. This material consisted of peripheral blood, taken 28 days after the second AZD1222 dose. The chain combines TRBV6-5 with TRBJ1-2, with 11 bases matching TRBD1. The TCR comes from an adult who received the AZD1222 COVID-19 vaccine. CDR3 residues: CASSHSGTGGAYTF. The CDR3, as DNA: TGTGCCAGCAGTCATTCCGGGACAGGGGGGGCGTACACCTTC.